This is a list of T cell receptor beta chains from one sample in a study of blood T cell repertoires in COVID-19. Data came from immunoSEQ multiplex PCR; TCRdb stores just in-frame clones and leaves some out. There are roughly 350,000 clones in the sample; 88% occur only once, and roughly 4% lies in the top ten. The sample taken for sequencing was peripheral blood. All receptors come from a woman aged 45-59 years with active or convalescent COVID-19. The CDR3 runs from the conserved cysteine through the conserved F or W.

v_call cdr3_aa
TRBV9 CASSVGTGYYEQYF
TRBV19 CASSMEAYTEAFF
TRBV7-2 CASSLYPGLAGMTDTQYF
TRBV21-1 CASSKHAGRNEQFF
TRBV5-1 CASSLASGATEAFF
TRBV19 CASSPTLGPQHF
TRBV5-5 CASSGTTGDNEQFF
TRBV7-9 CASSLGTLAGATDTQYF
TRBV2 CASTFGSYQETQYF
TRBV10-3 CAIRSQGQGANEQFF
TRBV18 CASSPNSSGGRGNTIYF
TRBV9 CASSVGSSSAYGYTF
TRBV4-2 CASSRLAENTGELFF
TRBV5-1 CASSSGGGYTF
TRBV10-3 CAISESRGSNTGELFF
TRBV9 CASSVGTGQVYGYTF
TRBV9 CASSTGGTSGPQETQYF
TRBV19 CASSPRQGIGSYGYTF
TRBV9 CASSVWGDPSYNSPLHF
TRBV3-1/TRBV3-2 CASSSGQEKAQHF
TRBV11-2 CASLQGYTEAFF